The rows below give T cell receptor beta chains drawn from one sample of a study of response to subunit inactivated influenza vaccine. TCRdb reprocessed the RT-PCR reads via MiXCR and lists one record per CDR3 protein. The table includes about 500,000 distinct CDR3 sequences, 16% detected once. The sequencing here drew on CD4+ T cells sorted from PBMCs, taken about 23 months after vaccination. The receptors come from a man aged 45-69 years who received an inactivated influenza vaccine. Each CDR3 is given with its conserved first and last residue. Fields, in order: clone size, J gene, D gene, V gene, CDR3 protein, CDR3 DNA. D genes are given only for firm matches. Size tells how often a clone was seen (once, few, many) or the class of an expanded clone, and some rows leave it out.

few	TRBJ2-4	TRBD1	TRBV3-1	CASSLRTGLAKNIQYF	TGTGCCAGCAGCCTGAGGACAGGTCTAGCCAAAAACATTCAGTACTTC
-	TRBJ1-1	TRBD1	TRBV7-9	CASSAGTGTWGAEAFF	TGTGCCAGCAGCGCCGGGACAGGCACTTGGGGGGCTGAAGCTTTCTTT
-	TRBJ2-5	-	TRBV12-3/TRBV12-4	CASATGGGHQETQYF	TGTGCCAGCGCCACAGGGGGGGGTCACCAAGAGACCCAGTACTTC
-	TRBJ2-3	-	TRBV10-3	CAISEEASRTTDTQYF	TGTGCCATCAGTGAAGAAGCCTCCCGCACCACAGATACGCAGTATTTT
few	TRBJ1-2	-	TRBV9	CASSRDKIPRYYGYTF	TGTGCCAGCAGCAGGGACAAAATCCCTCGGTACTATGGCTACACCTTC
few	TRBJ2-5	-	TRBV6-2/TRBV6-3	CASSYTQETQYF	TGTGCCAGCAGTTACACTCAAGAGACCCAGTACTTC
few	TRBJ1-1	-	TRBV7-8	CASSLVGRAEAFF	TGTGCCAGCAGCTTAGTCGGCAGGGCTGAAGCTTTCTTT
-	TRBJ2-5	-	TRBV3-1	CASSQDQVGGETQYF	TGTGCCAGCAGCCAAGATCAAGTGGGGGGAGAGACCCAGTACTTC
few	TRBJ1-6	-	TRBV18	CASSPPMGQTNSPLHF	TGTGCCAGCTCACCTCCCATGGGGCAAACCAATTCACCCCTCCACTTT
few	TRBJ2-1	-	TRBV4-2	CASSQKTGNEQFF	TGTGCCAGCAGCCAAAAAACTGGCAATGAGCAGTTCTTC
-	TRBJ2-3	-	TRBV3-1	CASSQAVQDTQYF	TGTGCCAGCAGCCAAGCGGTTCAAGATACGCAGTATTTT
many	TRBJ2-5	-	TRBV5-1	CASSFGQETQYF	TGCGCCAGCAGCTTCGGCCAAGAGACCCAGTACTTC
few	TRBJ1-5	-	TRBV6-2/TRBV6-3	CASSYDRPLVGNQPQHF	TGTGCCAGCAGTTACGACAGGCCCCTTGTGGGCAATCAGCCCCAGCATTTT